Listed below are T cell receptor beta chains from one sample, sequenced in a study of T cells in Graves' hyperthyroidism and ophthalmopathy. TCRdb re-analysed the multiplex PCR reads in MiXCR, keeping a single row per CDR3 protein. The repertoire holds about 59,000 distinct CDR3 sequences, with approximately 53% as singletons. The specimen sequenced was blood. The receptors come from a woman in her sixties with Graves' ophthalmopathy. CDR3s include the opening cysteine and the closing phenylalanine or tryptophan. Size tells how often a clone was seen (once, few, many) or the class of an expanded clone, and some rows leave it out.

CASSRLAGEVGDTQYF TRBV27 many
CSVEGSNEQFF TRBV29-1 medium-sized
CSARPQGQGQETQYF TRBV20-1 .
CSARDSVGNDEKLFF TRBV20-1 .
CAGSNPGTSGAHGPYEQYF TRBV2 many
CASSETRGSGETQHF TRBV2 .
CASSGGYEQYYNEQFF TRBV9 .
CASSRRLAGEYNEQFF TRBV11-2 many
CASSQDVSYNEQFF TRBV4-1 many
CSASARQTLNEQYF TRBV20-1 medium-sized
CASSLVGREYEQYF TRBV5-1 .
CATTPRDTTDTQYF TRBV15 .
CASSLGRTGGEQYF TRBV5-1 .
CASSLGVGGAYEQFF TRBV5-1 once
CSAAPFISRGLAGQYF TRBV20-1 .
CASSRGLAGTYEQYF TRBV7-9 .
CSAIASRGSPLHF TRBV20-1 .
CASSFEVDQPQHF TRBV12-3/TRBV12-4 .
CASSPAGGYVGSYEQYF TRBV11-1 many
CASSQDGRERYEQYF TRBV14 .
CASMRLANTGETQYF TRBV12-3/TRBV12-4 .
CASAGANVLTF TRBV5-1 many
CASSLVAGDRTDTQYF TRBV5-6 many
CASSSKLNTEAFF TRBV2 many
CASSLGDRGYNEQFF TRBV7-6 .